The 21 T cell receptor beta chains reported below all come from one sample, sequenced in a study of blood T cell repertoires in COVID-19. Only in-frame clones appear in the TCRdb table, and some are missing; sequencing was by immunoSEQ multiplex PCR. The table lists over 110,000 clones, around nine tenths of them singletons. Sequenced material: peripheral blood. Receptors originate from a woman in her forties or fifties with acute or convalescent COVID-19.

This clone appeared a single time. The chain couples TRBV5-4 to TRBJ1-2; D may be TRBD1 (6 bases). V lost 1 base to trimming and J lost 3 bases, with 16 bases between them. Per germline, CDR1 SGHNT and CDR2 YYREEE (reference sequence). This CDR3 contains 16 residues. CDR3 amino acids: CASSLPQGRGYYGYTF. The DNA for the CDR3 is TGTGCCAGCAGCTTGCCCCAGGGGAGAGGGTACTATGGCTACACCTTC. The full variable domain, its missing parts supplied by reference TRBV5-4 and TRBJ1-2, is ETGVTQSPTHLIKTRGQQVTLRCSSQSGHNTVSWYQQALGQGPQFIFQYYREEENGRGNFPPRFSGLQFPNYSSELNVNALELDDSALYLCASSLPQGRGYYGYTFGSGTRLTVV.

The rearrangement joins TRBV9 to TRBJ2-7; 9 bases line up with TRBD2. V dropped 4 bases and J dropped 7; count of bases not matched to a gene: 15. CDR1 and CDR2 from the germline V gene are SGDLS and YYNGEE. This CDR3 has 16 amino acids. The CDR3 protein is CASSKNPTGAGGEQYF. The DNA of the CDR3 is TGTGCCAGCAGCAAAAACCCTACGGGGGCGGGAGGGGAGCAGTACTTC.

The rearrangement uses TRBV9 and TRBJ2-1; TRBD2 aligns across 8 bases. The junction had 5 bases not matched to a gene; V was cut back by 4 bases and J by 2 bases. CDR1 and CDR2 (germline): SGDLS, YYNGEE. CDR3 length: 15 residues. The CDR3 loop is CASSPGGAPYNEQFF. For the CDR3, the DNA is TGTGCCAGCAGCCCCGGGGGGGCCCCCTACAATGAGCAGTTCTTC.

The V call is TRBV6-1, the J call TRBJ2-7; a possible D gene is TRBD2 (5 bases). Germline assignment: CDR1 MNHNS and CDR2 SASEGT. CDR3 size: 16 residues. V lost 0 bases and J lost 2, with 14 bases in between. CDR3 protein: CASSEAALAVTYEQYF. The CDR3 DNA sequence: TGTGCCAGCAGTGAAGCAGCTCTAGCCGTCACCTACGAGCAGTACTTC.

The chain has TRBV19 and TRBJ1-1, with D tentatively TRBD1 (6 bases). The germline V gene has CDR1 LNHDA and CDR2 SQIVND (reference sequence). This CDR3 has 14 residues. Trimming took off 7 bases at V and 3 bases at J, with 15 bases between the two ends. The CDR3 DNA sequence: TGTGCCAGTACCATCGGGACATTATACACTGAAGCTTTCTTT. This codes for CASTIGTLYTEAFF.

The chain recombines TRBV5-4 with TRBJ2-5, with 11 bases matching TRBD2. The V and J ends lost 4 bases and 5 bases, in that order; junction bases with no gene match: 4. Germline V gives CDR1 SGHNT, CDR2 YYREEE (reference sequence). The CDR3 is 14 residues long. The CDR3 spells CASSLAGGVETQYF. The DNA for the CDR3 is TGTGCCAGCAGCCTAGCGGGGGGAGTGGAGACCCAGTACTTC.

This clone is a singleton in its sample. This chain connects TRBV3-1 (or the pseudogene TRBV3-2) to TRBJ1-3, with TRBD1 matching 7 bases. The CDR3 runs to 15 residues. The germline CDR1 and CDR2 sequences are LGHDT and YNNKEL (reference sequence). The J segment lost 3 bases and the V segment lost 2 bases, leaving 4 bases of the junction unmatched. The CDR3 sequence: CASSQTGVGGNTIYF. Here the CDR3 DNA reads TGTGCCAGCAGCCAAACAGGGGTGGGTGGAAACACCATATATTTT.

The CDR3 protein is CASSRRGTGNTGELFF. In nucleotides, the CDR3 is TGTGCCAGCAGCCGACGGGGGACAGGGAACACCGGGGAGCTGTTTTTT. The chain is built from TRBV11-3 and TRBJ2-2, with 8 positions matching TRBD1. CDR1 is SGHNT, CDR2 YENEEA, per germline. J was trimmed by 1 base and V by 5 bases; bases with no gene match: 6. The CDR3 extends over 16 amino acids. Full variable domain (missing parts from reference TRBV11-3 and TRBJ2-2): EAGVVQSPRYKIIEKKQPVAFWCNPISGHNTLYWYLQNLGQGPELLIRYENEEAVDDSQLPKDRFSAERLKGVDSTLKIQPAELGDSAVYLCASSRRGTGNTGELFFGEGSRLTVL.

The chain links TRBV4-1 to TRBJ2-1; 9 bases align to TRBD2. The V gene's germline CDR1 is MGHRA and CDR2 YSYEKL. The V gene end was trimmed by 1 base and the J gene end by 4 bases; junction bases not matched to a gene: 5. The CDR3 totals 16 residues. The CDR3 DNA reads TGCGCCAGCAGCCAAGGAGGCGGGAGGGAGTACAATGAGCAGTTCTTC. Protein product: CASSQGGGREYNEQFF.

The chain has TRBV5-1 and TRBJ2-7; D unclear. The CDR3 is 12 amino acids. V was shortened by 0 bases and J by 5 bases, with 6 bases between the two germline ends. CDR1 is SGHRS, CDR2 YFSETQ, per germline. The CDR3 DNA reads TGCGCCAGCAGCTTGGCCGGAGACGAGCAGTACTTC. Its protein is CASSLAGDEQYF.

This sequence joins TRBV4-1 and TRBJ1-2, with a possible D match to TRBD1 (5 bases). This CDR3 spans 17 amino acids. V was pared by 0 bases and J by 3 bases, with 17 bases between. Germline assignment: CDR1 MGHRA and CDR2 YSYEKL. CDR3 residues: CASSQDYRGMGYYGYTF. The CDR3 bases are TGCGCCAGCAGCCAAGATTACCGGGGGATGGGGTACTATGGCTACACCTTC.

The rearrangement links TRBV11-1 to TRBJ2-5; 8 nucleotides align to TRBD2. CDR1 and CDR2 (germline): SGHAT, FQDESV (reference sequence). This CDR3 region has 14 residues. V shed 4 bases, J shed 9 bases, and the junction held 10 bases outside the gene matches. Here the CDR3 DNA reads TGTGCCAGCAGCTCGCCGGGACTAGGGCGGGCCCAGTACTTC. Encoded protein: CASSSPGLGRAQYF.

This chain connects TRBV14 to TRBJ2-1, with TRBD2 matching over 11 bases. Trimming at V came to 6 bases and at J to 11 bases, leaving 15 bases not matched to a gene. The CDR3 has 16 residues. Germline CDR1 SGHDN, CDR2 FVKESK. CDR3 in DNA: TGTGCCAGCAGTCCCCATAGCGGGAGGGCCCTTCTTAAGCAGTTCTTC. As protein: CASSPHSGRALLKQFF.

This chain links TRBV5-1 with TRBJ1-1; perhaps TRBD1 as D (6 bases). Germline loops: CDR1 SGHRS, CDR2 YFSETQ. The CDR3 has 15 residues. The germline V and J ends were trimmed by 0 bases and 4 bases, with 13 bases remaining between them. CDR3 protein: CASSLGAGASTEAFF. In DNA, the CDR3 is TGCGCCAGCAGCTTGGGTGCGGGGGCCAGCACTGAAGCTTTCTTT.

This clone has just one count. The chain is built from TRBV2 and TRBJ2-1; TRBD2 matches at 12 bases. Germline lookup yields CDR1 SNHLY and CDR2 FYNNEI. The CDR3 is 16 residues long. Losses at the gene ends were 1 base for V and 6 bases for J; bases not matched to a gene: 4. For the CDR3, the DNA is TGTGCCAGCAGTGAAGGCCTAGCGGGGGGGACCAATGAGCAGTTCTTC. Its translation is CASSEGLAGGTNEQFF.

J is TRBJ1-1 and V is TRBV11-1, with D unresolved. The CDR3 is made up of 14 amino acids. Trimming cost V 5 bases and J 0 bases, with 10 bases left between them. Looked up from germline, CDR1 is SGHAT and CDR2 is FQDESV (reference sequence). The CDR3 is CASSPAEVNTEAFF. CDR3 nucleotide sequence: TGTGCCAGCAGCCCCGCGGAGGTGAACACTGAAGCTTTCTTT.

In DNA, the CDR3 is TGTGCCAGCAGGAAGGAGGGGTCGACTAATGAAAAACTGTTTTTT. Its translation is CASRKEGSTNEKLFF. The chain recombines TRBV6-5 with TRBJ1-4; tentative D call: TRBD1 (5 bases). With 6 bases removed from V and 2 bases from J, the gap between germline ends came to 13 bases. CDR1 is MNHEY, CDR2 SVGAGI, per germline. The length of the CDR3 is 15 residues.

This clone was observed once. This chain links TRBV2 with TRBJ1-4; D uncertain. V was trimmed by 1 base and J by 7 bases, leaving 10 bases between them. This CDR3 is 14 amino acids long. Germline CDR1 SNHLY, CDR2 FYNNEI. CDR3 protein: CASSEVAGGEKLFF. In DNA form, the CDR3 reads TGTGCCAGCAGTGAAGTGGCAGGAGGTGAAAAACTGTTTTTT.

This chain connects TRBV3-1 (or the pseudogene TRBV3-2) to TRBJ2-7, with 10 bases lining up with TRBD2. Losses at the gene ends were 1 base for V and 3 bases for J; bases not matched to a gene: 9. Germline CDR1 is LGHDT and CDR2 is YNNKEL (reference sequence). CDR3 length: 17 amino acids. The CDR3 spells CASSQGFVAGGLYEQYF. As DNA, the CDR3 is TGTGCCAGCAGCCAAGGTTTTGTAGCGGGAGGACTCTACGAGCAGTACTTC.

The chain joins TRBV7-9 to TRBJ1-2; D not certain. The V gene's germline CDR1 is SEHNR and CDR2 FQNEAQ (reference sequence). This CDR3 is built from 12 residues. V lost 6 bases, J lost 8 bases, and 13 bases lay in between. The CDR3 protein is CASSWGGDGYTF. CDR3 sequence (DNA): TGTGCCAGCAGTTGGGGAGGTGACGGCTACACCTTC.

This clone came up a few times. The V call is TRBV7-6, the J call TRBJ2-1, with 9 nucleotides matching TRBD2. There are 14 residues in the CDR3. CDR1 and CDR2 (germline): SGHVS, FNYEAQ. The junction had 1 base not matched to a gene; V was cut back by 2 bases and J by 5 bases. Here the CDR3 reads CASSLRLADNEQFF. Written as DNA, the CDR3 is TGTGCCAGCAGCTTAAGACTAGCGGACAATGAGCAGTTCTTC.